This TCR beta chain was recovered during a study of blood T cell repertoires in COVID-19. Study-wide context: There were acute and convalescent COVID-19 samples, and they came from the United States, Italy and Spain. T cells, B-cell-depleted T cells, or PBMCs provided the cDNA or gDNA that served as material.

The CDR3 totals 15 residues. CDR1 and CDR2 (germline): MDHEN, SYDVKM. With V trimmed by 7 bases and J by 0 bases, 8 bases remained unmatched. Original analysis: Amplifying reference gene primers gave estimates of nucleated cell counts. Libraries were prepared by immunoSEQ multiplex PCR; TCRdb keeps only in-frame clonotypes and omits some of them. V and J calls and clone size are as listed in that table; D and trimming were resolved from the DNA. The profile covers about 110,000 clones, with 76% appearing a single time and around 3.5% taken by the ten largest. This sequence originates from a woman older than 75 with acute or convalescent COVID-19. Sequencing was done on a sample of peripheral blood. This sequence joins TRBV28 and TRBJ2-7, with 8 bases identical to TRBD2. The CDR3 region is CASTISGTYSYEQYF. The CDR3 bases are TGTGCCAGCACAATTAGCGGGACATACTCCTACGAGCAGTACTTC.